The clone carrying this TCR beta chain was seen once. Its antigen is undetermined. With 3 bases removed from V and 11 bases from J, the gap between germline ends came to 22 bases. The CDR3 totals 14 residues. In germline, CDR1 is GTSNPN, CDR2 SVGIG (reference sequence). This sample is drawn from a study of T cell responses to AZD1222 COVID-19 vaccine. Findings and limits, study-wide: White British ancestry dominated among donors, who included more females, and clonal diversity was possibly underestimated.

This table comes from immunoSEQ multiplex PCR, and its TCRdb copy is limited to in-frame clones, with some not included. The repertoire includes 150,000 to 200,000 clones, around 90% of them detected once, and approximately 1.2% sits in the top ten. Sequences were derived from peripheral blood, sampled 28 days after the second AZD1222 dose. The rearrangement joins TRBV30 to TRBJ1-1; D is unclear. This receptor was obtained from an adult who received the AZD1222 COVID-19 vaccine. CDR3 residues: CAWSPIWGDHDAFF. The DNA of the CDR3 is TGTGCCTGGAGCCCTATCTGGGGAGATCATGACGCTTTCTTT.